This entry lists 15 T cell receptor beta chains sequenced from one sample in a study of OX40 agonist ivuxolimab in advanced cancers. Libraries were prepared by immunoSEQ multiplex PCR; TCRdb keeps only in-frame clonotypes and omits some of them. This sample carries fewer than 120,000 clones, roughly nine tenths of them seen once, and the ten largest clones take approximately 0.29%. Source: CD4+ or CD8+ T cells sorted from blood, taken in a trial of the OX40 agonist ivuxolimab. The receptor source for this set is an adult with an advanced solid tumor such as melanoma, head and neck, liver or kidney cancer.

The V call is TRBV28, the J call TRBJ2-5; 9 bases align to TRBD1. The J call may not be correct, given that the DNA end is closer to TRBJ2-7. Germline V gene lookup returns CDR1 MDHEN and CDR2 SYDVKM. The CDR3 extends over 15 amino acids. CDR3 in DNA: TGTGCCACCGAATTAATAGGGACAGGGTCGACCGAGCAGTACTTC. Translated: CATELIGTGSTEQYF.

The V call is TRBV7-2, the J call TRBJ1-2; TRBD1 matches at 11 bases. Trimming removed 1 base from V and 4 bases from J; junction bases left unmatched: 11. Germline values: CDR1 SGHTA, CDR2 FQGNSA. The CDR3 runs to 18 residues. The CDR3 loop reads CASSLVVSRTGGFYGYTF. The CDR3 DNA reads as TGTGCCAGCAGCTTAGTGGTATCTAGGACAGGGGGCTTCTATGGCTACACCTTC.

This clone is a singleton in its sample. The CDR3 DNA is TGTGCCAGCAGCCGCGGGACAGTCCCTAGCACAGATACGCAGTATTTT. It codes for CASSRGTVPSTDTQYF. The chain employs TRBV7-6 and TRBJ2-3; TRBD1 is a possible D gene (7 bases). The CDR3 sequence is 16 residues long. V dropped 5 bases and J dropped 0 bases, with 15 bases sitting between them. Germline V gene lookup returns CDR1 SGHVS and CDR2 FNYEAQ.

The chain recombines TRBV11-3 with TRBJ2-2; D unclear. Germline CDR1 SGHNT, CDR2 YENEEA. Trimming stripped 8 bases from V and 0 bases from J, with 4 bases between. The CDR3 contains 12 residues. Here the CDR3 DNA reads TGTGCCAGCTCCTCGAACACCGGGGAGCTGTTTTTT. Encoded protein: CASSSNTGELFF.

The chain couples TRBV29-1 to TRBJ1-2; possible D gene TRBD1, 6 bases. The V and J ends lost 5 bases and 0 bases respectively, with 13 bases between them. The CDR3 loop spans 14 amino acids. The germline gives CDR1 SQVTM, CDR2 ANQGSEA. The CDR3 loop is CSVIGGGSNYGYTF. In nucleotides, the CDR3 is TGCAGCGTTATCGGTGGGGGCTCTAACTATGGCTACACCTTC. The full variable domain, with the rest looked up from reference TRBV29-1 and TRBJ1-2, is SAVISQKPSRDICQRGTSLTIQCQVDSQVTMMFWYRQQPGQSLTLIATANQGSEATYESGFVIDKFPISRPNLTFSTLTVSNMSPEDSSIYLCSVIGGGSNYGYTFGSGTRLTVV.

This clone has only one observation. This chain links TRBV4-1 with TRBJ2-3, with D maybe TRBD2 (5 bases). From germline, CDR1 is MGHRA and CDR2 YSYEKL. The CDR3 runs 13 residues. Between the trimmed V and J ends, which lost 2 bases and 4 bases, there was a span of 7 bases. CDR3 sequence (DNA): TGCGCCAGCAGCCAAAGGGAGCCAGATACGCAGTATTTT. This encodes CASSQREPDTQYF.

The chain links TRBV7-2 to TRBJ2-6; 12 bases are a match to TRBD2. This CDR3 has 16 amino acids. Germline values: CDR1 SGHTA, CDR2 FQGNSA. The J segment lost 7 bases and the V segment lost 3 bases, leaving 4 bases of the junction unmatched. CDR3: CASSLPGLAGANVLTF. The CDR3 nucleotides are TGTGCCAGCAGCTTGCCCGGACTAGCGGGAGCCAACGTCCTGACTTTC.

A note on this clone: Other DNA variants within this sample encode the same CDR3. Here the CDR3 reads CASRGQGGTEAFF. Here the CDR3 DNA reads TGTGCCAGCAGGGGGCAGGGGGGCACTGAAGCTTTCTTT. The chain couples TRBV6-5 to TRBJ1-1, with TRBD1 matching 7 bases. The V and J ends lost 6 bases and 4 bases, in that order; junction bases with no gene match: 5. Germline-derived CDR1 and CDR2 are MNHEY and SVGAGI. CDR3 size: 13 residues.

CDR3: CASSPTSEWRETQYF. The CDR3 nucleotides read TGCGCCAGCAGCCCAACTAGCGAATGGCGAGAGACCCAGTACTTC. This chain joins TRBV4-1 and TRBJ2-5, with 7 bases fitting TRBD2. The CDR3 has 15 residues. The germline gives CDR1 MGHRA, CDR2 YSYEKL. The trim removed 4 bases at V and 4 bases at J, leaving 9 bases unmatched.

This clone was observed once. The rearrangement uses TRBV6-5 and TRBJ2-7; 10 nucleotides agree with TRBD2. The CDR3 is 14 residues long. CDR1 is MNHEY, CDR2 SVGAGI, per germline. V lost 6 bases, J lost 5 bases, and 7 bases stayed unmatched. This chain's CDR3 is CASRDSGRHDEQYF. In DNA, the CDR3 is TGTGCCAGCAGAGATAGCGGGAGGCACGACGAGCAGTACTTC.

The chain recombines TRBV5-8 with TRBJ2-2; D gene uncertain. Trimming took off 2 bases at V and 6 bases at J, with 14 bases between the two ends. This CDR3 has 15 amino acids. Germline V gene sequence: CDR1 SGHTS, CDR2 YDEGEE. CDR3 sequence: CASSFQLRMAGELFF. In nucleotides, the CDR3 is TGTGCCAGCAGCTTCCAACTCAGGATGGCCGGGGAGCTGTTTTTT.

The chain joins TRBV5-1 to TRBJ2-7; 9 nucleotides line up with TRBD2. This CDR3 is built from 18 residues. Germline assignment: CDR1 SGHRS and CDR2 YFSETQ. V lost 2 bases and J lost 2; bases outside the gene matches: 14. CDR3 bases: TGCGCCAGCAGCTTTACTAGCGGGCAAGGCGGGGGCGCCTACGAGCAGTACTTC. Amino acids: CASSFTSGQGGGAYEQYF. The entire variable domain, with the rest obtained from reference TRBV5-1 and TRBJ2-7, is as follows: KAGVTQTPRYLIKTRGQQVTLSCSPISGHRSVSWYQQTPGQGLQFLFEYFSETQRNKGNFPGRFSGRQFSNSRSEMNVSTLELGDSALYLCASSFTSGQGGGAYEQYFGPGTRLTVT.

The gene calls are TRBV2 and TRBJ2-2; 7 bases align to TRBD1. The CDR3 has 15 amino acids. J gave up 5 bases and V 5 bases, and 8 bases lay outside the gene matches. Germline V gives CDR1 SNHLY, CDR2 FYNNEI. CDR3 residues: CASSPDRPGTGELFF. CDR3 coding DNA: TGTGCCAGCAGTCCGGACAGGCCGGGGACCGGGGAGCTGTTTTTT.

The rearrangement joins TRBV11-2 to TRBJ2-5; weak D call: TRBD1 (5 bases). Germline values: CDR1 SGHAT, CDR2 FQNNGV. This CDR3 comprises 18 residues. V was pared by 1 base and J by 5 bases, with 23 bases between. The CDR3 coding sequence is TGTGCCAGCAGCTTAGCCTCAGGGTCTTCGACCGCTTGGGAGACCCAGTACTTC. As protein: CASSLASGSSTAWETQYF. Supplemented by reference TRBV11-2 and TRBJ2-5, the full variable domain reads EAGVAQSPRYKIIEKRQSVAFWCNPISGHATLYWYQQILGQGPKLLIQFQNNGVVDDSQLPKDRFSAERLKGVDSTLKIQPAKLEDSAVYLCASSLASGSSTAWETQYFGPGTRLLVL.

The genes are TRBV7-7 and TRBJ2-7; tentatively, D is TRBD1 (6 bases). This CDR3 region has 13 residues. The germline V gene encodes CDR1 SSHAT and CDR2 FNYEAQ (reference sequence). Trimming removed 2 bases at V and 3 bases at J, with 8 bases between. Here the CDR3 DNA reads TGTGCCAGCAGCTTACAACAGGGCTACGAGCAGTACTTC. This gives the protein CASSLQQGYEQYF.